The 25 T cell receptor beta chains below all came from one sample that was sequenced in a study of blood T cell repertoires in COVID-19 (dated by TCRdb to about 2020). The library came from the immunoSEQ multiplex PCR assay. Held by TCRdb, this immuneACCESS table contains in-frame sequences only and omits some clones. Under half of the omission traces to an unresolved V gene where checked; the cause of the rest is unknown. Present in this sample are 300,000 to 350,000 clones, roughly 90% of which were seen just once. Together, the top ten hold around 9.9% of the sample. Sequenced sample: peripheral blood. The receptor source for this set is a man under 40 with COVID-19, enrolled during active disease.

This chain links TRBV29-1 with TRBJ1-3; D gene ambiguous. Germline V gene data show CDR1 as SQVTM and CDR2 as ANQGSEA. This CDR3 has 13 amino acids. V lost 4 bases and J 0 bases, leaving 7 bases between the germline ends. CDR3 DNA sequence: TGCAGCGTTGCACTCGGCTCTGGAAACACCATATATTTT. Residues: CSVALGSGNTIYF.

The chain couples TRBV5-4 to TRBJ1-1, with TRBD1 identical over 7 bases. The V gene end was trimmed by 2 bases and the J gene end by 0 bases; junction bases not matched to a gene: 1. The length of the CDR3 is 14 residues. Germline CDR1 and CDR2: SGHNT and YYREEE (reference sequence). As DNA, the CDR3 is TGTGCCAGCAGCTTCGGACAGGTGAACACTGAAGCTTTCTTT. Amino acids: CASSFGQVNTEAFF.

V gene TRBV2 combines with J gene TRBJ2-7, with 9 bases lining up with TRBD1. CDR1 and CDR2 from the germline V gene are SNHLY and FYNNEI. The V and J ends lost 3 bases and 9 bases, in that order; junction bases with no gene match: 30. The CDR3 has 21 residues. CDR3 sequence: CASSDHPGGGTGKIPTGGQYF. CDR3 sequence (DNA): TGTGCCAGCAGTGACCACCCGGGGGGCGGGACAGGGAAGATCCCGACAGGAGGGCAGTACTTC.

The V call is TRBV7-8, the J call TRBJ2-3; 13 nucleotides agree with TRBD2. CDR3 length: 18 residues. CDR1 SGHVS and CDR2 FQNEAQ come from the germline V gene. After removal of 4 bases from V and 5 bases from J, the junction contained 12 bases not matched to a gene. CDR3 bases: TGTGCCAGCAGCTGGCCTGCAGTAACTAGCGGGGGGGGAGATACGCAGTATTTT. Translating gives CASSWPAVTSGGGDTQYF.

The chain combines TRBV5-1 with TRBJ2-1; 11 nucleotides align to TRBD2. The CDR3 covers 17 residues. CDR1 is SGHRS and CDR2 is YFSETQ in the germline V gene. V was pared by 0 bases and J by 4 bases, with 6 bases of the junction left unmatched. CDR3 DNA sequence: TGCGCCAGCAGCTTGGGAGTTCTAGCGGGGGGTTACAATGAGCAGTTCTTC. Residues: CASSLGVLAGGYNEQFF.

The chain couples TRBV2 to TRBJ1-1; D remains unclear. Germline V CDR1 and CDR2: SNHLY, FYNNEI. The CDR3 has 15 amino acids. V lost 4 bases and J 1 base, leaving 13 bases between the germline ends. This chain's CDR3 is CASSVGSRGNTEAFF. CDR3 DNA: TGTGCCAGCAGTGTCGGTTCCCGCGGGAACACTGAAGCTTTCTTT. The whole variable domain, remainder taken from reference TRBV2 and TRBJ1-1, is EPEVTQTPSHQVTQMGQEVILRCVPISNHLYFYWYRQILGQKVEFLVSFYNNEISEKSEIFDDQFSVERPDGSNFTLKIRSTKLEDSAMYFCASSVGSRGNTEAFFGQGTRLTVV.

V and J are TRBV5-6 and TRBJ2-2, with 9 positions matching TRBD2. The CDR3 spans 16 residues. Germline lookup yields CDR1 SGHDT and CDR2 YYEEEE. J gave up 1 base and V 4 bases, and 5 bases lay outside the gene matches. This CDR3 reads CASSALLAGNTGELFF. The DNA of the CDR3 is TGTGCCAGCAGCGCCCTACTAGCGGGGAACACCGGGGAGCTGTTTTTT.

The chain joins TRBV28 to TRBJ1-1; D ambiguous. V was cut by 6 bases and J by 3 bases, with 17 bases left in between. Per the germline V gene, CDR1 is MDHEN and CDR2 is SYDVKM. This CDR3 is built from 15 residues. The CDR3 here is CASRYTGVDYTEAFF. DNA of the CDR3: TGTGCCAGCAGATATACGGGAGTCGATTACACTGAAGCTTTCTTT.

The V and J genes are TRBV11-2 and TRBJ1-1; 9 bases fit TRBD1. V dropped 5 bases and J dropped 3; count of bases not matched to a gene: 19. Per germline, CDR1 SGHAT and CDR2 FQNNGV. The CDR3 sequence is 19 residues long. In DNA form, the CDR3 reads TGTGCCAGCAGCCGAATGCGAGGGACAGGGATTAGGGGGGACACTGAAGCTTTCTTT. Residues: CASSRMRGTGIRGDTEAFF.

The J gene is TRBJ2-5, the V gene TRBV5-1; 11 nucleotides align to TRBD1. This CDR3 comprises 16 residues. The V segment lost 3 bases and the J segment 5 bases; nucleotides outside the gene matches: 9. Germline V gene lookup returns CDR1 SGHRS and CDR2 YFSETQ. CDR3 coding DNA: TGCGCCAGCAGCTCAGCCGGGACAGGGGGTTTGGAGACCCAGTACTTC. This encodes CASSSAGTGGLETQYF.

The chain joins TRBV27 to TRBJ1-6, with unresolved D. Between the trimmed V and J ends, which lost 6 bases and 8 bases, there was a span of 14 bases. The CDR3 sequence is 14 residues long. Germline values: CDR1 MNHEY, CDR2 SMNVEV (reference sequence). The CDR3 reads CASSLLQTYSPLHF. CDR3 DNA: TGTGCCAGCAGCCTACTACAAACATATTCACCCCTCCACTTT.

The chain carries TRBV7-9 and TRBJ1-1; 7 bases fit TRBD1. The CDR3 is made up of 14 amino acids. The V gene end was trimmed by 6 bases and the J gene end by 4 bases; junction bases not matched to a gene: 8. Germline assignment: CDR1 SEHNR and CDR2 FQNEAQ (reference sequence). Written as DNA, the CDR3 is TGTGCCAGCAGACCGAACAGGGGTGGCACTGAAGCTTTCTTT. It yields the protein CASRPNRGGTEAFF.

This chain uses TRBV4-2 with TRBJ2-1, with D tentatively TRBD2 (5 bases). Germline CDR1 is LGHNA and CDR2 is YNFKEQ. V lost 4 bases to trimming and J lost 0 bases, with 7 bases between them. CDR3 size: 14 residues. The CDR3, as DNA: TGTGCCAGCAGCCCTGAGGGCTCCTACAATGAGCAGTTCTTC. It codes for CASSPEGSYNEQFF.

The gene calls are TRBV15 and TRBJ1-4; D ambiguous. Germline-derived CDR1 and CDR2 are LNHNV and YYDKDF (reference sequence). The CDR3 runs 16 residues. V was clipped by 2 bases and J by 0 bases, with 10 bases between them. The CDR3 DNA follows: TGTGCCACCAGCAGATCCCCTAGGTCAACTAATGAAAAACTGTTTTTT. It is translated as CATSRSPRSTNEKLFF.

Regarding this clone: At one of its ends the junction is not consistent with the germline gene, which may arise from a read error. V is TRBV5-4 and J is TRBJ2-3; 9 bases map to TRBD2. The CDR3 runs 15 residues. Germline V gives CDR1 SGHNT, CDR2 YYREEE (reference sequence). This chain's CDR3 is CASSVDGTSKDTQYF. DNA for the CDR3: TGTGCCAGCAGCGTGGACGGGACTAGCAAAGATACGCAGTATTTT.

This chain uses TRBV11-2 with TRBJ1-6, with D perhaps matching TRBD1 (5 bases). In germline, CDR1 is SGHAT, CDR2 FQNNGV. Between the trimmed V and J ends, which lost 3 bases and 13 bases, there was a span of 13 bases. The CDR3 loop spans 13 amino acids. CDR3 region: CASSLGPQAPLHF. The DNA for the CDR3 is TGTGCCAGCAGCTTGGGGCCCCAAGCGCCCCTCCACTTT.

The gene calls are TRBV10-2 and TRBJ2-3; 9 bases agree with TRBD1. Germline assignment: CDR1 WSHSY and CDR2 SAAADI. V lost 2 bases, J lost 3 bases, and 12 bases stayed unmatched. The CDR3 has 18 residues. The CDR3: CASSEGFGGQGETDTQYF. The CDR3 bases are TGCGCCAGCAGTGAGGGGTTCGGGGGACAGGGTGAGACAGATACGCAGTATTTT.

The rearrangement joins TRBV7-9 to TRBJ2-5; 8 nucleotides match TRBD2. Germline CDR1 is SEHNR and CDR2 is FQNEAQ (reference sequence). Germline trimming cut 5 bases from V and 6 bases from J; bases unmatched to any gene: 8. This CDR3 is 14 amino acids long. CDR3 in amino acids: CASSPGTSAQTQYF. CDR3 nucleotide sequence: TGTGCCAGCAGCCCCGGGACTAGTGCGCAGACCCAGTACTTC.

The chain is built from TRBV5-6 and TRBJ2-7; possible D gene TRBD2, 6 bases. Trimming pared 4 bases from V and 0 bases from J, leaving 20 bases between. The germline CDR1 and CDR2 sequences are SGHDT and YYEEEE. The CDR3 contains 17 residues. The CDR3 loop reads CASSRSRDSIDSYEQYF. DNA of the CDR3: TGTGCCAGCAGCCGGTCCCGGGACTCTATAGACTCCTACGAGCAGTACTTC.

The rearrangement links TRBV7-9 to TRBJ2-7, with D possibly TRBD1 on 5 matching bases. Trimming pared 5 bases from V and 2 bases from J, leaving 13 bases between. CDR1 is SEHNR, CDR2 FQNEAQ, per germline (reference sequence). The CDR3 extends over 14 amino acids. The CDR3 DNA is TGTGCCAGCAGCCATCGTGGGGCTACCTACGAGCAGTACTTC. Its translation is CASSHRGATYEQYF.

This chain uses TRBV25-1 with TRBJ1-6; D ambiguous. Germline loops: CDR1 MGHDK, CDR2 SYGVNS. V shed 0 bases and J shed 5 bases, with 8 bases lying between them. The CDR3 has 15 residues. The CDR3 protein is CASSEYYSHNSPLHF. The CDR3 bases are TGTGCCAGCAGTGAATATTACAGCCATAATTCACCCCTCCACTTT. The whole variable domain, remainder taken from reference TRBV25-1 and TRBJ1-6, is EADIYQTPRYLVIGTGKKITLECSQTMGHDKMYWYQQDPGMELHLIHYSYGVNSTEKGDLSSESTVSRIRTEHFPLTLESARPSHTSQYLCASSEYYSHNSPLHFGNGTRLTVT.

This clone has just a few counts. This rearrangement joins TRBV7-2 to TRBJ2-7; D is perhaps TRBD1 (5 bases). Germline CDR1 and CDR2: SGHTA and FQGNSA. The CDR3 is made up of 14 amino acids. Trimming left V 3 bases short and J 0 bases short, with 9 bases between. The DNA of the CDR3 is TGTGCCAGCAGCTTCCAGGGCTTCTCCTACGAGCAGTACTTC. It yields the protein CASSFQGFSYEQYF.

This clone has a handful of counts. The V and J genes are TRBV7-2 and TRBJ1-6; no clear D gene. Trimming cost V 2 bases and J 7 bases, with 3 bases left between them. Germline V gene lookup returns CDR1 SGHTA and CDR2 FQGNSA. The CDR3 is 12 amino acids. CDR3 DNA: TGTGCCAGCAGCTTATCGAATTCACCCCTCCACTTT. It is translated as CASSLSNSPLHF.

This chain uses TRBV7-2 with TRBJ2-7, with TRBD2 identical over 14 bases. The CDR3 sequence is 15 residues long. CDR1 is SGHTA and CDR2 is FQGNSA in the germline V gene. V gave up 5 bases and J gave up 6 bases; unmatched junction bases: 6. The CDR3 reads CASSGGLAGDGEQYF. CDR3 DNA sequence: TGTGCCAGCAGCGGGGGACTAGCGGGAGATGGCGAGCAGTACTTC.

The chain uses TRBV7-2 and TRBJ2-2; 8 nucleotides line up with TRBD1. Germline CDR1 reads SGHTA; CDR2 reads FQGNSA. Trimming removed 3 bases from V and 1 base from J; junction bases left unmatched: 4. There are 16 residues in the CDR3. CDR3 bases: TGTGCCAGCAGCTTCGCCGGGACAGGGAACACCGGGGAGCTGTTTTTT. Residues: CASSFAGTGNTGELFF.